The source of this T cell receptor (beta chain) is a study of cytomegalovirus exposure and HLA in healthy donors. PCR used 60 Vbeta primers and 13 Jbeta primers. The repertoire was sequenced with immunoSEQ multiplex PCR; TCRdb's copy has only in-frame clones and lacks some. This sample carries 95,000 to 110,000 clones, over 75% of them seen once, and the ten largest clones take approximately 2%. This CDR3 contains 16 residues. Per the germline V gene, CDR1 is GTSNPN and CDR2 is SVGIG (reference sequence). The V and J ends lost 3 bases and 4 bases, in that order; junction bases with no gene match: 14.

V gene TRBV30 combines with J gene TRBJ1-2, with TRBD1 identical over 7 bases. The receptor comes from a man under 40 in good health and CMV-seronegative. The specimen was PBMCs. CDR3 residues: CAWSTWDRLYPYGYTF. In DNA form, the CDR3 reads TGTGCCTGGAGCACCTGGGACAGACTCTATCCCTATGGCTACACCTTC.